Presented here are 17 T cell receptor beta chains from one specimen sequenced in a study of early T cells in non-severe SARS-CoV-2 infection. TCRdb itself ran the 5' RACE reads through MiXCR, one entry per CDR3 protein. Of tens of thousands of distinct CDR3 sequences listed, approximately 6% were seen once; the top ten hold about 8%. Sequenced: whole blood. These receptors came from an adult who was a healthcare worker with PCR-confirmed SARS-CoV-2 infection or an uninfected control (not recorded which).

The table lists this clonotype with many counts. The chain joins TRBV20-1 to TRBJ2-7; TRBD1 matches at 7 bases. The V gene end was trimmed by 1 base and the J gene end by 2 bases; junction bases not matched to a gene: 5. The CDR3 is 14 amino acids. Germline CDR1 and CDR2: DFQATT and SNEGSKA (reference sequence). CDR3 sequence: CSARAPTGTYEQYF. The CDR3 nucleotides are TGCAGTGCTAGAGCGCCGACAGGGACCTACGAGCAGTACTTC.

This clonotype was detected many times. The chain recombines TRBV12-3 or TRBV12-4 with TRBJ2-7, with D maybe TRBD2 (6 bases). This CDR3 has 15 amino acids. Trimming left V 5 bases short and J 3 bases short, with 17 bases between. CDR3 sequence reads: CASSPLGAGSYEQYF. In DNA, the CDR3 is TGTGCCAGCAGTCCCCTCGGCGCGGGAAGCTACGAGCAGTACTTC.

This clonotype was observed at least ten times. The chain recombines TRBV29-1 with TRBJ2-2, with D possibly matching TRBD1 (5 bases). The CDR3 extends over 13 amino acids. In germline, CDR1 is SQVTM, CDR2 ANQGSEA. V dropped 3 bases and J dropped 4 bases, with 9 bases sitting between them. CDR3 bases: TGCAGCGTTGACCCGGACACCACCGGGGAGCTGTTTTTT. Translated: CSVDPDTTGELFF.

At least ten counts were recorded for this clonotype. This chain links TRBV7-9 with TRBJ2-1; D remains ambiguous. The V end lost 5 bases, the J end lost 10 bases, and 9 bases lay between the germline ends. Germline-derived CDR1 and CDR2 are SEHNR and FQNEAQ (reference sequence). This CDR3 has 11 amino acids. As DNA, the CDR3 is TGTGCCAGCAGCCCCCAAGGGGAGCAGTTCTTC. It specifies CASSPQGEQFF.

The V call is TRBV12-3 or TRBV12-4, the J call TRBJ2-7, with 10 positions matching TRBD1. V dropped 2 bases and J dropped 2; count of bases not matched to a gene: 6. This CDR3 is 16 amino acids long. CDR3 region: CASSLPEGTGAYEQYF. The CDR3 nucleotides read TGTGCCAGCAGTTTACCGGAGGGGACAGGGGCCTACGAGCAGTACTTC.

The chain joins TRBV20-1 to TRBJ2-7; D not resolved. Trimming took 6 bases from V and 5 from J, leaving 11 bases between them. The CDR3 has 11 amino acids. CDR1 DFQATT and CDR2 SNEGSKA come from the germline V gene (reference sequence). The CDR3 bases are TGCAGTGCCCCGGCCCGGCACGAGCAGTACTTC. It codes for CSAPARHEQYF.

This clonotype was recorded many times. For the CDR3, the DNA is TGTGCCAGCAGTCTCCGGTGGGCAGATACGCAGTATTTT. The encoded protein is CASSLRWADTQYF. The chain has TRBV27 and TRBJ2-3, with D hard to call. The CDR3 covers 13 residues. Germline V gene data show CDR1 as MNHEY and CDR2 as SMNVEV (reference sequence). V was trimmed by 5 bases and J by 4 bases, leaving 10 bases between them.

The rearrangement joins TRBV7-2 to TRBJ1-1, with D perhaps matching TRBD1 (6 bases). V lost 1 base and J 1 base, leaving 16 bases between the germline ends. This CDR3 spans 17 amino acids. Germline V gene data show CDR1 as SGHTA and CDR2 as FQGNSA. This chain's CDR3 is CASSLGAQGIRNTEAFF. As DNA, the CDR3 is TGTGCCAGCAGCTTAGGAGCACAGGGAATTAGGAACACTGAAGCTTTCTTT.

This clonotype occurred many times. The CDR3 loop is CASSLVDMGDGYEQYF. The CDR3, as DNA: TGTGCCAGCAGCTTAGTCGATATGGGGGACGGGTACGAGCAGTACTTC. The chain couples TRBV7-9 to TRBJ2-7; TRBD1 or TRBD2 may be the D gene (5 bases each). V was shortened by 1 base and J by 4 bases, with 17 bases between the two germline ends. The germline CDR1 and CDR2 sequences are SEHNR and FQNEAQ (reference sequence). The CDR3 consists of 16 residues.

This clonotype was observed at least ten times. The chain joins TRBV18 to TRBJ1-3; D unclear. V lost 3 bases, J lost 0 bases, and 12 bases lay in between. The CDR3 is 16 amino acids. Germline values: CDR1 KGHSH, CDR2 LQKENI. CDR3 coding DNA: TGTGCCAGCTCACCCAACGACTGGAGCTCTGGAAACACCATATATTTT. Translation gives CASSPNDWSSGNTIYF.

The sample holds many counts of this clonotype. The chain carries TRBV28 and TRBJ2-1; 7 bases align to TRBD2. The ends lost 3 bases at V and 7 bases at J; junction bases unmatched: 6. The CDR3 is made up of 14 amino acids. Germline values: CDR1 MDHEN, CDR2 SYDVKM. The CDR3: CASSLVAGENEQFF. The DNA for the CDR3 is TGTGCCAGCAGTTTGGTGGCGGGAGAGAATGAGCAGTTCTTC.

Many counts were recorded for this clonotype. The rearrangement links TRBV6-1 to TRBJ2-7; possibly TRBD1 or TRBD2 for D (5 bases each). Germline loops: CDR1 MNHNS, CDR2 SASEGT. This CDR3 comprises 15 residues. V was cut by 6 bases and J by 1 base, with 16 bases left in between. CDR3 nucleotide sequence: TGTGCCAGCAGCCGCAGGGAGACTCCATCCTACGAGCAGTACTTC. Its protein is CASSRRETPSYEQYF.

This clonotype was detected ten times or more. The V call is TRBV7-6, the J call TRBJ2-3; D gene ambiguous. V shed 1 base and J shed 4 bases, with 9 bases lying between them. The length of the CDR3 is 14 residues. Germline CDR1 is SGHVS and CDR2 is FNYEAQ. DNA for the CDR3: TGTGCCAGCAGCTTAGGGTTAGGCTCAGATACGCAGTATTTT. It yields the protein CASSLGLGSDTQYF.

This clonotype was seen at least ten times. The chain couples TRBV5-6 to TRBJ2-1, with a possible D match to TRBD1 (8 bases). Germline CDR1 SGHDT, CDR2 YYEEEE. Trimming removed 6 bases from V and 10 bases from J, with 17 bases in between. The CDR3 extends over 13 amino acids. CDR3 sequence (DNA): TGTGCCAGCAACCGTGACAGGGGAGGGGAGCAGTTCTTC. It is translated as CASNRDRGGEQFF.

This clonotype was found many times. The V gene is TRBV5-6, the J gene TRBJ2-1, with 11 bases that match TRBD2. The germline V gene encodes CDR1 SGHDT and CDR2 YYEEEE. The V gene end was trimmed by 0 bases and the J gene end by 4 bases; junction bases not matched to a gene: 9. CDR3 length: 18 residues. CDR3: CASSLALAGGNLYNEQFF. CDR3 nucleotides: TGTGCCAGCAGCTTGGCCCTAGCGGGAGGCAACCTTTACAATGAGCAGTTCTTC.

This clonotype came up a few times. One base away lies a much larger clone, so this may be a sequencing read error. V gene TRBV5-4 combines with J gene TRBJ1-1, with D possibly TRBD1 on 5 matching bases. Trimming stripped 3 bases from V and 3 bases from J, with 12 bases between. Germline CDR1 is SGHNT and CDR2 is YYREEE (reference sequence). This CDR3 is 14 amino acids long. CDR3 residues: CASSWGGLDTEAFF. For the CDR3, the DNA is TGTGCCAGCAGCTGGGGGGGTCTGGACACTGAAGCTTTCTTT.

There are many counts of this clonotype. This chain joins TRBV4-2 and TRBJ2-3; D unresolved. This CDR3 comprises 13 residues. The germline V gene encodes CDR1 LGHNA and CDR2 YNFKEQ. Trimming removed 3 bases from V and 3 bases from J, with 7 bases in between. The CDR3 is CASSQPATDTQYF. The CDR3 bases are TGTGCCAGCAGCCAGCCCGCTACAGATACGCAGTATTTT.